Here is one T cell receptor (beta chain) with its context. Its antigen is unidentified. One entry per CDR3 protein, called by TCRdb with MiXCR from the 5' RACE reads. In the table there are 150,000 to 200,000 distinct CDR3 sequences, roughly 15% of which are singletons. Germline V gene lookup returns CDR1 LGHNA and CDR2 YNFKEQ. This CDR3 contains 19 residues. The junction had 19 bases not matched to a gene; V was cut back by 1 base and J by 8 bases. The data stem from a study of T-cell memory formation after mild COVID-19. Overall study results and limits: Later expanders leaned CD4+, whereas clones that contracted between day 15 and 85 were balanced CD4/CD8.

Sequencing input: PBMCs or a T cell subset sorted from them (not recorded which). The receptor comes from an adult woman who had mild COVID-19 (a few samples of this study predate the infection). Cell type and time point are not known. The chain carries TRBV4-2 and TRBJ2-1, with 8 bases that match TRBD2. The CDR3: CASSQVKPGGASQLHEQFF. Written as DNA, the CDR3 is TGTGCCAGCAGCCAAGTAAAACCCGGGGGGGCCAGTCAGCTCCATGAGCAGTTCTTC.